Presented here are 21 T cell receptor beta chains from one specimen sequenced in a study of cytomegalovirus exposure and HLA in healthy donors. TCRdb keeps only in-frame clones here, not all; method: immunoSEQ multiplex PCR. The repertoire holds 130,000 or so clones, 89% seen once, with about 1.2% in the top ten. Sequencing was performed on PBMCs. These receptors all stem from a woman aged 18 to 35 in good health and CMV-seronegative.

The chain carries TRBV7-9 and TRBJ2-2; TRBD1 matches at 7 bases. CDR1 is SEHNR and CDR2 is FQNEAQ in the germline V gene (reference sequence). Trimming removed 5 bases from V and 6 bases from J; junction bases left unmatched: 12. The CDR3 runs to 16 residues. The CDR3 region is CASSPPLDRVSGELFF. DNA of the CDR3: TGTGCCAGCAGCCCACCGCTTGACAGGGTATCCGGGGAGCTGTTTTTT.

This chain connects TRBV19 to TRBJ2-2; tentatively, D is TRBD1 (5 bases). The V and J ends lost 3 bases and 3 bases respectively, with 11 bases between them. Germline CDR1 LNHDA, CDR2 SQIVND (reference sequence). This CDR3 has 15 residues. CDR3 region: CASSMGQSDTGELFF. CDR3 nucleotides: TGTGCCAGTAGTATGGGGCAATCGGACACCGGGGAGCTGTTTTTT.

The J gene is TRBJ2-1, the V gene TRBV6-5; TRBD1 is a possible D gene (6 bases). There are 13 residues in the CDR3. Trimming stripped 4 bases from V and 8 bases from J, with 12 bases between. CDR1 and CDR2 (germline): MNHEY, SVGAGI. The CDR3 region has the DNA TGTGCCAGCAGTTCCACAGGGTATTATGAGCAGTTCTTC. It specifies CASSSTGYYEQFF.

The chain links TRBV5-1 to TRBJ1-5; 7 nucleotides align to TRBD1. V was clipped by 0 bases and J by 6 bases; unmatched bases: 6. The CDR3 totals 15 residues. Germline V gives CDR1 SGHRS, CDR2 YFSETQ. The CDR3 nucleotides are TGCGCCAGCAGCTTGGAGGGGGCGCCGGGTCAGCCCCAGCATTTT. Encoded protein: CASSLEGAPGQPQHF.

The chain uses TRBV7-3 and TRBJ1-6; a weak D match, TRBD1 (5 bases). The CDR3 is made up of 15 amino acids. Deletions cut 4 bases from V and 4 bases from J, with 11 bases between. Germline-derived CDR1 and CDR2 are SGHTA and FQGTGA. CDR3 sequence: CASSSKAGYNSPLHF. CDR3 DNA: TGTGCCAGCAGCTCCAAGGCAGGGTATAATTCACCCCTCCACTTT.

For the CDR3, the DNA is TGTGCCAGCAGATCTCGCCGGGACACGTACGGCTCTGGAAACACCATATATTTT. Protein sequence: CASRSRRDTYGSGNTIYF. The rearrangement uses TRBV7-8 and TRBJ1-3, with a possible D match to TRBD1 (6 bases). Germline CDR1 reads SGHVS; CDR2 reads FQNEAQ. The CDR3 extends over 18 amino acids. V was clipped by 6 bases and J by 0 bases, with 21 bases between them.

This clone came up a few times. The chain has TRBV4-2 and TRBJ2-7, with D unresolved. The CDR3 runs 14 residues. V dropped 1 base and J dropped 11 bases, with 18 bases sitting between them. The germline CDR1 and CDR2 sequences are LGHNA and YNFKEQ. The CDR3 nucleotides are TGTGCCAGCAGCCAAGTAGATTCCTCCCCCACCGAGTACTTC. Its translation is CASSQVDSSPTEYF.

The chain uses TRBV5-6 and TRBJ1-1, with D uncertain. Germline V gives CDR1 SGHDT, CDR2 YYEEEE. This CDR3 is built from 15 residues. V was pared by 2 bases and J by 7 bases, with 18 bases between. In nucleotides, the CDR3 is TGTGCCAGCAGCTTCTTCGAGAGAAACCGTTTTGAAGCTTTCTTT. Translation: CASSFFERNRFEAFF.

The gene calls are TRBV7-8 and TRBJ2-2, with TRBD2 matching 9 bases. This CDR3 comprises 18 residues. CDR1 is SGHVS, CDR2 FQNEAQ, per germline. V gave up 1 base and J gave up 6 bases; unmatched junction bases: 12. The DNA for the CDR3 is TGTGCCAGCAGCTTAGTACCCCGGAGCGGGGGGCGAGCCGGGGAGCTGTTTTTT. It specifies CASSLVPRSGGRAGELFF.

This chain uses TRBV5-8 with TRBJ1-3; 7 nucleotides align to TRBD1. The CDR3 is made up of 16 amino acids. CDR1 is SGHTS and CDR2 is YDEGEE in the germline V gene. Trimming took 4 bases from V and 0 from J; bases not matched to a gene: 7. The chain's CDR3 is CASSQRTGGSGNTIYF. The CDR3 DNA sequence: TGTGCCAGCAGCCAACGGACAGGCGGCTCTGGAAACACCATATATTTT.

The CDR3 region has the DNA TGTGCCAGCAGCCGAGGAGGGACGAACTATGGCTACACCTTC. Translation gives CASSRGGTNYGYTF. The chain combines TRBV6-1 with TRBJ1-2; possible D gene TRBD1, 5 bases. The CDR3 is 14 amino acids. Trimming pared 6 bases from V and 2 bases from J, leaving 13 bases between. Germline CDR1 MNHNS, CDR2 SASEGT.

The chain is built from TRBV6-4 and TRBJ1-2; 9 bases are shared with TRBD1. After removal of 4 bases from V and 7 bases from J, the junction contained 4 bases not matched to a gene. Per the germline V gene, CDR1 is MRHNA and CDR2 is SNTAGT. This CDR3 is 13 amino acids long. Here the CDR3 reads CASSAGTGSGYTF. The CDR3 coding sequence is TGTGCCAGCAGTGCGGGGACAGGGAGTGGCTACACCTTC.

The V call is TRBV6-1, the J call TRBJ1-1; unclear D gene. This CDR3 comprises 11 residues. Per the germline V gene, CDR1 is MNHNS and CDR2 is SASEGT. The V gene lost 8 bases and the J gene lost 8 bases, with 12 bases spanning the gap. The CDR3 reads CASGHREEAFF. Written as DNA, the CDR3 is TGTGCCAGCGGTCACCGGGAAGAAGCTTTCTTT.

V is TRBV4-1 and J is TRBJ2-3; a possible D gene is TRBD2 (6 bases). Germline assignment: CDR1 MGHRA and CDR2 YSYEKL. Trimming cost V 5 bases and J 0 bases, with 18 bases left between them. This CDR3 has 17 residues. Here the CDR3 DNA reads TGCGCCAGCAGCACCCCCCCCCTGCGGGGAAGCACAGATACGCAGTATTTT. This codes for CASSTPPLRGSTDTQYF.

The genes are TRBV7-9 and TRBJ1-1; no clear D gene. Deletions cut 1 base from V and 5 bases from J, with 8 bases between. The germline gives CDR1 SEHNR, CDR2 FQNEAQ (reference sequence). The CDR3 contains 13 residues. The CDR3 DNA is TGTGCCAGCAGCTTAGTGGCGGGGACTGAAGCTTTCTTT. It encodes CASSLVAGTEAFF.

This clone has more than one count but fewer than ten. The rearrangement joins TRBV18 to TRBJ1-2, with 8 bases lining up with TRBD1. Germline V CDR1 and CDR2: KGHSH, LQKENI. Trimming took 3 bases from V and 6 from J; bases not matched to a gene: 3. The CDR3 has 13 amino acids. The CDR3 here is CASSPGQDDGYTF. Written as DNA, the CDR3 is TGTGCCAGCTCACCGGGACAGGATGATGGCTACACCTTC.

V gene TRBV9 combines with J gene TRBJ2-2, with TRBD1 matching 12 bases. From germline, CDR1 is SGDLS and CDR2 YYNGEE. Germline trimming cut 4 bases from V and 4 bases from J; bases unmatched to any gene: 8. This CDR3 region has 17 residues. The CDR3 DNA reads TGTGCCAGCAGCTCCCGGGACAGGGGGCCCGTCACCGGGGAGCTGTTTTTT. Translated, it gives CASSSRDRGPVTGELFF.

The J gene is TRBJ2-1, the V gene TRBV6-1, with a weak D call TRBD2 (6 bases). CDR3 length: 15 amino acids. From germline, CDR1 is MNHNS and CDR2 SASEGT. Trimming shortened V by 8 bases and J by 7 bases, and 21 bases separated the two germline ends. The CDR3, as DNA: TGTGCCAGCCACGGAGGGGCATTCGCGAGGAATGAGCAGTTCTTC. Translated, it gives CASHGGAFARNEQFF.

The chain is built from TRBV6-5 and TRBJ1-1; D ambiguous. This CDR3 has 13 residues. Germline-derived CDR1 and CDR2 are MNHEY and SVGAGI. V was cut by 6 bases and J by 2 bases, with 10 bases left in between. CDR3 sequence: CASSLTLNTEAFF. The CDR3, as DNA: TGTGCCAGCAGCCTTACTTTAAACACTGAAGCTTTCTTT.

The chain recombines TRBV6-5 with TRBJ2-1; 8 positions match TRBD1. CDR3 size: 15 residues. V was pared by 6 bases and J by 8 bases, with 12 bases of the junction left unmatched. The germline CDR1 and CDR2 sequences are MNHEY and SVGAGI. CDR3: CASRIQGALLDEQFF. CDR3 nucleotide sequence: TGTGCCAGCAGGATTCAGGGGGCCTTACTCGATGAGCAGTTCTTC.

The CDR3 DNA sequence: TGTGCCAGCAGCTTAATCATCCCGGGGGAGGTTCATTCACCCCTCCACTTT. Protein: CASSLIIPGEVHSPLHF. The chain joins TRBV7-3 to TRBJ1-6, with D possibly being TRBD1 (5 bases). Germline-derived CDR1 and CDR2 are SGHTA and FQGTGA. CDR3 length: 17 amino acids. Trimming removed 1 base from V and 8 bases from J, with 18 bases in between.